This TCR beta chain is from a study of blood T cells in healthy people across ages. Whole-study findings and limits: Per million T cells, the diversity of TCR beta decreased roughly linearly as age advanced.

As concerns this clonotype: What it recognizes is unknown.

Germline-derived CDR1 and CDR2 are MDHEN and SYDVKM. Trimming stripped 2 bases from V and 5 bases from J, with 19 bases between. The CDR3 covers 17 residues. A second PCR of 7 to 11 cycles used a sample-barcoded 5' primer and a J-beta primer mix. MiXCR, applied by TCRdb to the 5' RACE reads, yields one record per CDR3 protein. The sample has some 1.5 million distinct CDR3 sequences, about 45% seen once; the top ten hold around 4%. This receptor was taken from a woman between 18 and 30 years old in good health. Sequencing input: blood. The chain combines TRBV28 with TRBJ2-1, with D perhaps matching TRBD1 (5 bases). The chain's CDR3 is CASSLVPGLSNDNEQFF. DNA for the CDR3: TGTGCCAGCAGTTTAGTACCAGGGTTGTCTAACGACAATGAGCAGTTCTTC.